The 15 T cell receptor beta chains below come from one sample, sequenced in a study of spatial heterogeneity in lung cancer. What these receptors recognize is not known. Study outcomes and limitations: Intratumoral expanded alpha and beta TCR counts were found to track tumor mutation counts.

Time point of the sample: sample taken at primary tumor resection. TCRdb analysed the 5' RACE reads with MiXCR anew, one entry per CDR3 protein. This table has fewer than 4,000 distinct CDR3 sequences, 8.5% to 10% appearing once. The sample was lung tumor tissue, taken at surgery. The receptors were gathered from a male donor with early-stage non-small cell lung cancer.

As to this clonotype: This beta chain appears as a stray read in a library generated for alpha chains; its size is not informative. The chain has TRBV12-3 or TRBV12-4 and TRBJ2-5; D may be TRBD2 (6 bases). The CDR3 totals 13 residues. Trimming shortened V by 2 bases and J by 7 bases, and 11 bases separated the two germline ends. The CDR3 is CASSLRLEATQYF. For the CDR3, the DNA is TGTGCCAGCAGTTTAAGACTAGAGGCGACCCAGTACTTC.

This clonotype qualifies as medium-sized. Because the library targeted alpha chains, this beta chain is an off-target read whose size means little. This chain joins TRBV20-1 and TRBJ2-2, with 9 nucleotides matching TRBD2. V shed 2 bases and J 3 bases; nucleotides not matched to a gene: 10. In germline, CDR1 is DFQATT, CDR2 SNEGSKA (reference sequence). CDR3 size: 17 residues. The CDR3 loop is CSARRAGGPLDTGELFF. The CDR3 DNA reads TGCAGTGCTAGAAGGGCGGGAGGGCCCTTGGACACCGGGGAGCTGTTTTTT.

This clonotype is categorized as medium-sized. The library was designed around alpha chains, so this beta chain is a stray read whose abundance carries little weight. The chain employs TRBV16 and TRBJ2-3; 8 bases agree with TRBD1. The CDR3 sequence is 16 residues long. V gave up 0 bases and J gave up 3 bases; unmatched junction bases: 5. Germline CDR1 KGHSY, CDR2 FQNENV. CDR3 residues: CASSQSDRERTDTQYF. CDR3 nucleotide sequence: TGTGCCAGCAGCCAATCGGACAGGGAAAGGACAGATACGCAGTATTTT. The complete variable domain, with remaining parts taken from reference TRBV16 and TRBJ2-3, reads GEEVAQTPKHLVRGEGQKAKLYCAPIKGHSYVFWYQQVLKNEFKFLISFQNENVFDETGMPKERFSAKCLPNSPCSLEIQATKLEDSAVYFCASSQSDRERTDTQYFGPGTRLTVL.

Turning to this clonotype: With the library built for alpha chains, this beta chain is off target and its frequency is not meaningful. The chain is built from TRBV6-2 or TRBV6-3 and TRBJ1-1; D not resolved. The CDR3 runs to 15 residues. Germline loops: CDR1 MNHEY, CDR2 SVGEGT. Trimming shortened V by 0 bases and J by 1 base, and 9 bases separated the two germline ends. This CDR3 reads CASSYSWEPNTEAFF. The CDR3 region has the DNA TGTGCCAGCAGTTACTCGTGGGAGCCGAACACTGAAGCTTTCTTT.

This clonotype is judged medium-sized. The library was designed around alpha chains, so this beta chain is a stray read whose abundance carries little weight. This chain connects TRBV20-1 to TRBJ2-7, with 8 bases lining up with TRBD2. The J segment lost 4 bases and the V segment lost 0 bases, leaving 8 bases of the junction unmatched. There are 15 residues in the CDR3. Germline V gene sequence: CDR1 DFQATT, CDR2 SNEGSKA (reference sequence). The CDR3 DNA sequence: TGCAGTGCTAGAGACGGTAGCGGGGCTTCTTACGAGCAGTACTTC. Its translation is CSARDGSGASYEQYF.

This clonotype occurred many times. As an off-target read in a library built for alpha chains, this beta chain has a frequency of little significance. The CDR3 spells CASTHRTQGTPLHF. The CDR3 coding sequence is TGTGCCAGCACCCACCGAACCCAGGGGACACCCCTCCACTTT. This chain connects TRBV27 to TRBJ1-6, with a tentative D call TRBD1 (6 bases). Between the trimmed V and J ends, which lost 7 bases and 11 bases, there was a span of 18 bases. Germline CDR1 is MNHEY and CDR2 is SMNVEV (reference sequence). This CDR3 has 14 residues.

This clonotype has a count of ten or more. Because the library targeted alpha chains, this beta chain is an off-target read whose size means little. The chain couples TRBV4-2 to TRBJ1-5; a possible D gene is TRBD1 (6 bases). Trimming cost V 0 bases and J 3 bases, with 9 bases left between them. CDR1 and CDR2 from the germline V gene are LGHNA and YNFKEQ. The CDR3 loop spans 15 amino acids. CDR3 coding DNA: TGTGCCAGCAGCCAAGATACAGGGATCAATCAGCCCCAGCATTTT. Amino acids: CASSQDTGINQPQHF.

By its share, this clonotype is medium-sized (0.01 to 0.1%). For a library built for alpha chains, this beta chain is a stray read; little rests on its size. The CDR3 region is CAISESGSRIYEQYF. The CDR3 nucleotides are TGTGCCATCAGTGAGTCGGGGTCTCGTATCTACGAGCAGTACTTC. The rearrangement joins TRBV10-3 to TRBJ2-7; D unclear. Trimming left V 0 bases short and J 3 bases short, with 12 bases between. Germline CDR1 reads ENHRY; CDR2 reads SYGVKD. This CDR3 is 15 amino acids long.

This clonotype was detected ten times or more. Because this beta chain is a stray read in a library intended to capture alpha chains, its abundance should not be given much weight. The rearrangement links TRBV5-1 to TRBJ2-1; 8 positions match TRBD2. With 3 bases clipped from V and 0 bases from J, the junction kept 2 bases outside the gene matches. The germline CDR1 and CDR2 sequences are SGHRS and YFSETQ. CDR3 length equals 15 residues. The chain's CDR3 is CASSSGRGSYNEQFF. The DNA for the CDR3 is TGCGCCAGCAGCTCCGGGAGGGGCTCCTACAATGAGCAGTTCTTC.

This clonotype showed up many times. Little can be read into the size of this beta chain, an off-target read in a library designed for alpha chains. The chain carries TRBV14 and TRBJ1-1, with 7 positions matching TRBD1. Trimming took 1 base from V and 4 from J; bases not matched to a gene: 3. Germline V gene sequence: CDR1 SGHDN, CDR2 FVKESK. CDR3 length equals 14 residues. The CDR3 nucleotides read TGTGCCAGCAGCCAAGTTAGGACAGGCACTGAAGCTTTCTTT. It specifies CASSQVRTGTEAFF.

In its sample, this clonotype is medium-sized. This beta chain lies outside the target of a library built for alpha chains; its clone size means little. This sequence joins TRBV28 and TRBJ2-7; D assignment may be TRBD1 or TRBD2 (6 bases each). Trimming stripped 2 bases from V and 1 base from J, with 12 bases between. Germline values: CDR1 MDHEN, CDR2 SYDVKM. The CDR3 is 15 amino acids. In DNA form, the CDR3 reads TGTGCCAGCAGTTTACGGGGGCGAGGGTCCTACGAGCAGTACTTC. Residues: CASSLRGRGSYEQYF. The full variable domain, rest sourced from reference TRBV28 and TRBJ2-7, is DVKVTQSSRYLVKRTGEKVFLECVQDMDHENMFWYRQDPGLGLRLIYFSYDVKMKEKGDIPEGYSVSREKKERFSLILESASTNQTSMYLCASSLRGRGSYEQYFGPGTRLTVT.

This clonotype is labeled as medium-sized (0.01 to 0.1%). A library prepared for alpha chains yielded this beta chain as an off-target read; its size is of little meaning. V usage is TRBV27 and J usage is TRBJ2-3; D not certain. Looked up from germline, CDR1 is MNHEY and CDR2 is SMNVEV (reference sequence). The CDR3 loop spans 14 amino acids. Between the trimmed V and J ends, which lost 2 bases and 4 bases, there was a span of 10 bases. This chain's CDR3 is CASSLANPSDTQYF. The CDR3 region has the DNA TGTGCCAGCAGTTTAGCCAATCCTTCAGATACGCAGTATTTT.

Remarks on this clonotype: This beta chain came through as a stray read in a library set up for alpha chains, and its size says little. This rearrangement joins TRBV4-2 to TRBJ1-1, with D perhaps matching TRBD1 (5 bases). The V gene lost 0 bases and the J gene lost 1 base, with 9 bases spanning the gap. Per germline, CDR1 LGHNA and CDR2 YNFKEQ. This CDR3 spans 15 amino acids. The CDR3 DNA reads as TGTGCCAGCAGCCAAGAGGCAGGGCGGAACACTGAAGCTTTCTTT. Protein: CASSQEAGRNTEAFF.

This clonotype came up many times. With the library built for alpha chains, this beta chain is off target and its frequency is not meaningful. The chain is built from TRBV15 and TRBJ2-3; 9 bases are a match to TRBD2. V shed 1 base, J shed 6 bases, and the junction held 11 bases outside the gene matches. This CDR3 contains 17 residues. Germline V CDR1 and CDR2: LNHNV, YYDKDF (reference sequence). The CDR3 protein is CATSRGLAGTWGDTQYF. As DNA, the CDR3 is TGTGCCACCAGCAGAGGCCTAGCGGGGACCTGGGGGGATACGCAGTATTTT.

Concerning this clonotype itself: This beta chain slipped into a library made for alpha chains as a stray read, so its size is not meaningful. The chain combines TRBV3-1 with TRBJ2-5; D is perhaps TRBD1 (6 bases). From germline, CDR1 is LGHDT and CDR2 YNNKEL (reference sequence). Deletions cut 4 bases from V and 4 bases from J, with 16 bases between. This CDR3 contains 15 residues. For the CDR3, the DNA is TGTGCCAGCAGCCGCGACCAGGGGTTAGCAGAGACCCAGTACTTC. Amino acids: CASSRDQGLAETQYF.